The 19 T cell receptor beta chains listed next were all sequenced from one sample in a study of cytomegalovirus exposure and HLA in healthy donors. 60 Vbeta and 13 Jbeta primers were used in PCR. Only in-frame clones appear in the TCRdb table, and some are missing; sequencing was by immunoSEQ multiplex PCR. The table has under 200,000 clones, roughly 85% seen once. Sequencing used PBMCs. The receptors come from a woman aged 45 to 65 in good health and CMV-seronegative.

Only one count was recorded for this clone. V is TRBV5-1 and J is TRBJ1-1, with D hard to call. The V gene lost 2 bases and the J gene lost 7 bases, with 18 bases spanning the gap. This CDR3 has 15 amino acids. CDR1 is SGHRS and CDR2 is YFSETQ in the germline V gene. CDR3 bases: TGCGCCAGCAGCTTTTCTCCCGCCGGGGAAAATGAAGCTTTCTTT. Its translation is CASSFSPAGENEAFF.

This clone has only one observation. The CDR3 is CASSTQGLAEETQYF. The CDR3 region has the DNA TGTGCCAGCAGCACCCAGGGACTAGCGGAAGAGACCCAGTACTTC. The gene calls are TRBV9 and TRBJ2-5; 11 nucleotides align to TRBD2. The CDR3 length is 15 residues. V shed 4 bases and J 3 bases; nucleotides not matched to a gene: 5. Germline V gene sequence: CDR1 SGDLS, CDR2 YYNGEE.

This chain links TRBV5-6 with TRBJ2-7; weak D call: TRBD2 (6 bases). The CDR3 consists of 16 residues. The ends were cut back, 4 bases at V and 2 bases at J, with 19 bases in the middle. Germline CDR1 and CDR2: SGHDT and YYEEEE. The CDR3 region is CASSLNTHAGPYEQYF. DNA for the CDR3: TGTGCCAGCAGCCTAAACACCCATGCGGGGCCCTACGAGCAGTACTTC.

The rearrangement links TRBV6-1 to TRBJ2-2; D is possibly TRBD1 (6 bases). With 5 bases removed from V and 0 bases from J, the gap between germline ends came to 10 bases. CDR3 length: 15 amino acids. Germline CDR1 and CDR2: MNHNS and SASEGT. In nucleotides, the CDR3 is TGTGCCAGCAGTTTTTACAGGGCGAACACCGGGGAGCTGTTTTTT. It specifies CASSFYRANTGELFF.

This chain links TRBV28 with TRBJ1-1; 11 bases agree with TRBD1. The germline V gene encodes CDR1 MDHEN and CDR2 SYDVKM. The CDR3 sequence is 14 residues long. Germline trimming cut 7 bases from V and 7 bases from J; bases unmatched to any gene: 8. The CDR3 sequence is CASIMAGTGGEAFF. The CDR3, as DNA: TGTGCCAGCATTATGGCCGGGACAGGGGGTGAAGCTTTCTTT.

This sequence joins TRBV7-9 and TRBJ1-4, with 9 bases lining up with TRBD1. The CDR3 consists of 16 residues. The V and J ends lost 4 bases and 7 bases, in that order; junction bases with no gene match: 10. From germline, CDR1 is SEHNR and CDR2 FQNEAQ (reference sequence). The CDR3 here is CASSWYPEDRGEKLFF. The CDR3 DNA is TGTGCCAGCAGCTGGTACCCGGAGGACAGGGGTGAAAAACTGTTTTTT.

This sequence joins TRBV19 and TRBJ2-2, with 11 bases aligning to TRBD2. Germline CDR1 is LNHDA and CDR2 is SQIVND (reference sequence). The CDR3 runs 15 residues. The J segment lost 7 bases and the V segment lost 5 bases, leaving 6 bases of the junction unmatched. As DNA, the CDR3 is TGTGCCAGTAGTCAACGACTAGCGGGATACGGGGAGCTGTTTTTT. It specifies CASSQRLAGYGELFF.

CDR3 DNA sequence: TGCGCCAGCAGCCCCGGGTCCCAGGGCCTCAACGAGCAGTACTTC. Protein sequence: CASSPGSQGLNEQYF. The chain recombines TRBV4-3 with TRBJ2-7, with D possibly TRBD1 on 5 matching bases. Trimming stripped 4 bases from V and 5 bases from J, with 18 bases between. Germline CDR1 and CDR2: LGHNA and YSLEER. This CDR3 is 15 amino acids long.

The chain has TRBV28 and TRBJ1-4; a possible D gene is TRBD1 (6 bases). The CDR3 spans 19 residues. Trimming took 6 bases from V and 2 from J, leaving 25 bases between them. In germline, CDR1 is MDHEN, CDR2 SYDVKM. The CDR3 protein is CASRSRTGLEGTTNEKLFF. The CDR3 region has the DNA TGTGCCAGCAGGTCCAGAACAGGGTTAGAGGGGACGACTAATGAAAAACTGTTTTTT. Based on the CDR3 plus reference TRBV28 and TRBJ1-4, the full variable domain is DVKVTQSSRYLVKRTGEKVFLECVQDMDHENMFWYRQDPGLGLRLIYFSYDVKMKEKGDIPEGYSVSREKKERFSLILESASTNQTSMYLCASRSRTGLEGTTNEKLFFGSGTQLSVL.

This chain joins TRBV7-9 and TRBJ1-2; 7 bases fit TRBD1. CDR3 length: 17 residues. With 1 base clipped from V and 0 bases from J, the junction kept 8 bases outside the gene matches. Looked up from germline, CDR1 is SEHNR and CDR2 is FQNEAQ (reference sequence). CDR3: CASSLVPWDRPNYGYTF. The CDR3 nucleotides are TGTGCCAGCAGCTTAGTGCCTTGGGACAGACCTAACTATGGCTACACCTTC.

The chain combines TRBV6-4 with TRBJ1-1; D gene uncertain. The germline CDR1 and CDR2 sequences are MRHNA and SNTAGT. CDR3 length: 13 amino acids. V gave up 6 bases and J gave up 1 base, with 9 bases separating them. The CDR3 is CASRLFSNTEAFF. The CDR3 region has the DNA TGTGCCAGCAGACTGTTTTCGAACACTGAAGCTTTCTTT.

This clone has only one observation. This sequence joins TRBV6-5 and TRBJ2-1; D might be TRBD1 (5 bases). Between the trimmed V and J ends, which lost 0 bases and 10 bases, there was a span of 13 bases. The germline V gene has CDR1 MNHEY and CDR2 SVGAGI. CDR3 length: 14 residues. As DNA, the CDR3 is TGTGCCAGCAGTTACTCGATGGTAGGGGTGGAGCAGTTCTTC. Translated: CASSYSMVGVEQFF.

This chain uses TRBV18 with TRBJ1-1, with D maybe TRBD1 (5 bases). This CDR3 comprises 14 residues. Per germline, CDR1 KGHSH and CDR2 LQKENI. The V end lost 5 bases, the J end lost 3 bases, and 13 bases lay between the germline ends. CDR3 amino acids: CASSVQGGHTEAFF. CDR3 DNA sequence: TGTGCCAGCTCAGTCCAGGGAGGTCACACTGAAGCTTTCTTT.

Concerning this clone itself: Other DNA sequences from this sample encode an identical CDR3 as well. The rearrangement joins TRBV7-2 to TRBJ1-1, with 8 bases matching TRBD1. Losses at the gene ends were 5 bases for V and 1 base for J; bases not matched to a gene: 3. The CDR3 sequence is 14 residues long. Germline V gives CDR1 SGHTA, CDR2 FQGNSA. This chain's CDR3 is CASSLDRGNTEAFF. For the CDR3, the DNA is TGTGCCAGCAGCCTAGACAGGGGGAACACTGAAGCTTTCTTT. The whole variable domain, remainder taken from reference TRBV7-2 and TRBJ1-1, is GAGVSQSPSNKVTEKGKDVELRCDPISGHTALYWYRQSLGQGLEFLIYFQGNSAPDKSGLPSDRFSAERTGGSVSTLTIQRTQQEDSAVYLCASSLDRGNTEAFFGQGTRLTVV.

CDR3 DNA sequence: TGTGCCAGCATGACAGGCTCGAACACTGAAGCTTTCTTT. Encoded protein: CASMTGSNTEAFF. This sequence joins TRBV19 and TRBJ1-1; D might be TRBD1 (6 bases). The germline CDR1 and CDR2 sequences are LNHDA and SQIVND (reference sequence). The CDR3 extends over 13 amino acids. The ends were cut back, 9 bases at V and 1 base at J, with 12 bases in the middle.

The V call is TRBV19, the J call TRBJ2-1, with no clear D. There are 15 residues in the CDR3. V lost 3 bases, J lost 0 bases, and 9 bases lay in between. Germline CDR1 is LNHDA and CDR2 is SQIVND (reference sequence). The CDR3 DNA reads TGTGCCAGTAGTATTGGGCTACCCTCCTACAATGAGCAGTTCTTC. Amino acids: CASSIGLPSYNEQFF.

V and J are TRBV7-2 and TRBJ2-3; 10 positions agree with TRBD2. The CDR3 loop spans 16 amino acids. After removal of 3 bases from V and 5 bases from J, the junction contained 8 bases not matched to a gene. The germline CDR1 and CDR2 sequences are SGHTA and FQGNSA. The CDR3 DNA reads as TGTGCCAGCAGCTTTCGAAGCGGGGGGGCCAGAGATACGCAGTATTTT. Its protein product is CASSFRSGGARDTQYF.

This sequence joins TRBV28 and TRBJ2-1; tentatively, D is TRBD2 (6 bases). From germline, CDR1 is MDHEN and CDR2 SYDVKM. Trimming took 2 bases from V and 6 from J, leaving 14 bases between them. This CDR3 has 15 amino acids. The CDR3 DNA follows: TGTGCCAGCAGTTTAAGGCGGGGCCAGACCAATGAGCAGTTCTTC. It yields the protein CASSLRRGQTNEQFF.

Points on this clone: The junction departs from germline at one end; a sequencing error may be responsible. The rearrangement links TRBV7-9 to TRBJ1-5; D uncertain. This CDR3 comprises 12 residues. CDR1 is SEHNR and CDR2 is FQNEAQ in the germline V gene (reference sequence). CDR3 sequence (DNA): TGTTCCAGCAGCCTCCTAGGACAGCCCCAGCATTTT. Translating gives CSSSLLGQPQHF.